Below are 9 T cell receptor beta chains sequenced from a single sample in a study of cytomegalovirus exposure and HLA in healthy donors. Amplification used 60 Vbeta primers and 13 Jbeta primers. Measured with immunoSEQ multiplex PCR; TCRdb has only the in-frame clones, and not every one. The table has some 35,000 clones, about 70% seen once. The sequenced material came from PBMCs. Every receptor here comes from a young man in good health and CMV-seronegative.

This chain connects TRBV5-6 to TRBJ1-1; 9 bases map to TRBD1. This CDR3 is 13 amino acids long. Germline CDR1 reads SGHDT; CDR2 reads YYEEEE. The V segment lost 5 bases and the J segment 7 bases; nucleotides outside the gene matches: 6. This chain's CDR3 is CASSGDRVSEAFF. The CDR3 region has the DNA TGTGCCAGCAGTGGGGACAGGGTAAGTGAAGCTTTCTTT. Full variable domain (rest looked up from reference TRBV5-6 and TRBJ1-1): DAGVTQSPTHLIKTRGQQVTLRCSPKSGHDTVSWYQQALGQGPQFIFQYYEEEERQRGNFPDRFSGHQFPNYSSELNVNALLLGDSALYLCASSGDRVSEAFFGQGTRLTVV.

This rearrangement joins TRBV4-3 to TRBJ1-2; 7 bases fit TRBD1. In germline, CDR1 is LGHNA, CDR2 YSLEER. The CDR3 runs to 15 residues. Trimming at V came to 0 bases and at J to 2 bases, leaving 3 bases not matched to a gene. As DNA, the CDR3 is TGCGCCAGCAGCCAAGAGACAGGGCAGAACTATGGCTACACCTTC. Encoded protein: CASSQETGQNYGYTF.

The chain combines TRBV7-8 with TRBJ2-7; 7 bases match TRBD1. The germline V gene has CDR1 SGHVS and CDR2 FQNEAQ. The junction had 5 bases not matched to a gene; V was cut back by 3 bases and J by 6 bases. This CDR3 region has 13 residues. The CDR3 bases are TGTGCCAGCAGCTTGATACAGGGGTCCGAGCAGTACTTC. Translated, it gives CASSLIQGSEQYF.

This rearrangement joins TRBV5-1 to TRBJ1-1, with D tentatively TRBD1 (5 bases). Germline V gene lookup returns CDR1 SGHRS and CDR2 YFSETQ. This CDR3 spans 14 amino acids. The V and J ends lost 4 bases and 4 bases respectively, with 14 bases between them. CDR3 DNA: TGCGCCAGCAGCCTCCGGGACGGGAGCACTGAAGCTTTCTTT. The encoded protein is CASSLRDGSTEAFF.

This sequence joins TRBV27 and TRBJ2-5; 9 nucleotides line up with TRBD2. CDR3 length equals 12 residues. Germline CDR1 reads MNHEY; CDR2 reads SMNVEV (reference sequence). Trimming removed 7 bases from V and 9 bases from J; junction bases left unmatched: 6. The CDR3 DNA reads TGTGCCAGCACTAGCGGGGTAGGGGCCCAGTACTTC. Its translation: CASTSGVGAQYF.

A few counts support this clone. The genes are TRBV10-1 and TRBJ1-2; no definite D call. The CDR3 runs to 13 residues. V lost 3 bases and J lost 4, with 9 bases in between. Per germline, CDR1 WNHNN and CDR2 SYGVQD (reference sequence). CDR3 nucleotides: TGCGCCAGCAGTGACACCGGTGGCTATGGCTACACCTTC. This encodes CASSDTGGYGYTF.

The rearrangement uses TRBV4-1 and TRBJ2-1, with 7 positions matching TRBD1. Germline CDR1 MGHRA, CDR2 YSYEKL. V trimming: 4 bases; J trimming: 8 bases; junction bases outside the gene matches: 11. The CDR3 is 15 residues long. The CDR3 DNA follows: TGCGCCAGCAGCCGCCTACAGGGGCTTAGCTATGAGCAGTTCTTC. Translating it yields CASSRLQGLSYEQFF.

This clone was seen only once. The V call is TRBV28, the J call TRBJ1-1; D might be TRBD1 (5 bases). V shed 3 bases and J shed 3 bases, with 11 bases lying between them. Germline V CDR1 and CDR2: MDHEN, SYDVKM. The CDR3 is 14 amino acids. The CDR3: CASSLIKGHTEAFF. DNA for the CDR3: TGTGCCAGCAGTTTGATCAAGGGGCACACTGAAGCTTTCTTT.

This clone was seen once. This chain links TRBV6-5 with TRBJ1-1; D may be TRBD1 (5 bases). Germline CDR1 and CDR2: MNHEY and SVGAGI. This CDR3 is built from 14 residues. V was pared by 2 bases and J by 3 bases, with 10 bases between. Here the CDR3 reads CASSYEGAYTEAFF. CDR3 coding DNA: TGTGCCAGCAGTTACGAAGGGGCGTACACTGAAGCTTTCTTT.